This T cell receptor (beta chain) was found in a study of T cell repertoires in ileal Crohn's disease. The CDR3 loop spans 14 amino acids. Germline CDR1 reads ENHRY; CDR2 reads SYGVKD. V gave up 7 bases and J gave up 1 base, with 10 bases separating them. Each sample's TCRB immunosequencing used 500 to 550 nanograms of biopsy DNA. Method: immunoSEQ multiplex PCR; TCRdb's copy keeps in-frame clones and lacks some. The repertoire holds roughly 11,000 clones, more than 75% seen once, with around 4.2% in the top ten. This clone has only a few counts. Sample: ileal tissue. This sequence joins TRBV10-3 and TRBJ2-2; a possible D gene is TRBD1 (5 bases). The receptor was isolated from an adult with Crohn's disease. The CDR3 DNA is TGTGCCATCAAGGCAGGGAAGAACACCGGGGAGCTGTTTTTT. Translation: CAIKAGKNTGELFF.